The source of this TCR beta chain is a study of molecular identifiers for immune sequencing clone quantification. Notes on this clonotype: This CDR3 is missing its conserved last phenylalanine or tryptophan, likely due to a read error.

Libraries of naive CD8 T cells were made from roughly 18,000 to 920,000 sorted cells. They used 10%, 30% or 50% RNA. Naive CD8 T cell sorting was performed on the CD8+CD4-CCR7+CD45RA+ phenotype. Trimming shortened V by 6 bases and J by 4 bases, and 13 bases separated the two germline ends. The germline gives CDR1 SNHLY, CDR2 FYNNEI. The CDR3 contains 13 residues. TCRdb independently ran MiXCR on the PCR reads; one entry per CDR3 protein. This table has fewer than 75,000 distinct CDR3 sequences, around a sixth appearing once. The clonotype comes from a human donor in good health. Some libraries in this study had Jurkat cell RNA spiked in. The material sequenced was naive CD8+ T cells from blood, with Jurkat cell RNA spiked in. Subset indicated: FACS-sorted CD8+CD4-CCR7+CD45RA+ naive T cells. V gene TRBV2 combines with J gene TRBJ2-7; the D gene is possibly TRBD2 (6 bases). As DNA, the CDR3 is TGTGCCAGCAGGCCCCTAGCGAATTACGAGCAGTACTCC. This codes for CASRPLANYEQYS.